This TCR beta chain is drawn from a study of T cells in localized non-small cell lung cancer. Germline lookup yields CDR1 MDHEN and CDR2 SYDVKM. The CDR3 has 16 residues. V lost 5 bases, J lost 0 bases, and 6 bases stayed unmatched. Clones were read by immunoSEQ multiplex PCR, and TCRdb kept only the in-frame ones, dropping some. The sample records thousands of clones, 35% to 40% being singletons. This clone was seen only once. Sequenced here: lung tumor tissue, sampled before any cancer treatment. The origin of this receptor is a male donor at least 60 years old with stage I squamous cell lung carcinoma. This sequence joins TRBV28 and TRBJ2-3, with 9 bases fitting TRBD2. CDR3 amino acids: CASSKGSGSSTDTQYF. In nucleotides, the CDR3 is TGTGCCAGCAGTAAGGGTAGCGGGAGTAGCACAGATACGCAGTATTTT.